Presented here are 29 T cell receptor beta chains from one specimen sequenced in a study of sequential checkpoint blockade in melanoma. The method was immunoSEQ multiplex PCR; TCRdb's version includes in-frame clones alone and lacks a portion of them. The data show 4,200 or so clones, roughly 22% seen once. The treatment: randomized to nivolumab then ipilimumab (arm A) or the reverse (arm B). Sequenced here: tumor tissue (inferred from file names), sampled from a patient given nivolumab and ipilimumab in sequence. Receptor source: a human donor with melanoma.

This clone was counted only a few times. The rearrangement joins TRBV9 to TRBJ2-3; TRBD1 aligns across 8 bases. This CDR3 comprises 15 residues. Per germline, CDR1 SGDLS and CDR2 YYNGEE. The ends lost 3 bases at V and 3 bases at J; junction bases unmatched: 6. The CDR3 DNA reads as TGTGCCAGCAGCGCCGGGACAGGACTGACAGATACGCAGTATTTT. Translation: CASSAGTGLTDTQYF.

This clone came up a few times. This chain links TRBV18 with TRBJ1-1; D ambiguous. The CDR3 runs to 12 residues. With 5 bases removed from V and 4 bases from J, the gap between germline ends came to 8 bases. CDR1 is KGHSH and CDR2 is LQKENI in the germline V gene. The CDR3 DNA reads as TGTGCCAGCTCAGGGGTCAGCACTGAAGCTTTCTTT. Protein sequence: CASSGVSTEAFF.

This clone counts as medium-sized. The chain uses TRBV14 and TRBJ1-1; no definite D call. CDR1 is SGHDN, CDR2 FVKESK, per germline. The CDR3 is made up of 13 amino acids. The V and J ends lost 5 bases and 1 base respectively, with 8 bases between them. The CDR3 region has the DNA TGTGCCAGCAGCTCGAGAAGGAACACTGAAGCTTTCTTT. This translates into CASSSRRNTEAFF.

This clone appeared a few times. The genes are TRBV11-3 and TRBJ1-4, with D possibly matching TRBD1 (5 bases). Germline CDR1 SGHNT, CDR2 YENEEA. Trimming removed 3 bases from V and 4 bases from J, with 9 bases in between. The CDR3 contains 14 residues. In DNA form, the CDR3 reads TGTGCCAGCAGCTTCAGGGCGGGTAATGAAAAACTGTTTTTT. Translated: CASSFRAGNEKLFF.

V and J are TRBV5-1 and TRBJ1-2, with a tentative D call TRBD1 (5 bases). The V end lost 0 bases, the J end lost 5 bases, and 11 bases lay between the germline ends. The CDR3 is 14 amino acids. Germline lookup yields CDR1 SGHRS and CDR2 YFSETQ. The CDR3 DNA sequence: TGCGCCAGCAGCTTGGCCGTGGGGGGATATGGCTACACCTTC. Encoded protein: CASSLAVGGYGYTF.

This clone was seen at least ten times. This chain connects TRBV11-3 to TRBJ2-1; 10 nucleotides match TRBD2. CDR3 length: 14 residues. Germline assignment: CDR1 SGHNT and CDR2 YENEEA. V lost 3 bases and J lost 7; bases outside the gene matches: 3. The CDR3 region is CASSFSGGRNEQFF. CDR3 in DNA: TGTGCCAGCAGCTTTAGCGGGGGGAGGAATGAGCAGTTCTTC.

This clone has ten or more counts. The CDR3 region has the DNA TGCGCCAGCAGCTTGACGCCTGACACTGAAGCTTTCTTT. This codes for CASSLTPDTEAFF. The chain recombines TRBV23-1 with TRBJ1-1; D remains unclear. TRBV23-1 is placed among ORFs of uncertain function. Trimming pared 6 bases from V and 3 bases from J, leaving 11 bases between. The CDR3 has 13 residues.

This clone was seen more than once but under ten times. J is TRBJ2-5 and V is TRBV29-1; TRBD1 matches 7 bases. CDR1 and CDR2 (germline): SQVTM, ANQGSEA. V gave up 6 bases and J gave up 4 bases; unmatched junction bases: 8. The CDR3 runs 13 residues. CDR3 amino acids: CSVRQGPGETQYF. The CDR3 DNA sequence: TGCAGCGTGCGACAGGGCCCGGGAGAGACCCAGTACTTC.

This clone was seen a handful of times. The rearrangement joins TRBV11-3 to TRBJ2-5; 11 bases fit TRBD2. The CDR3 loop spans 16 amino acids. Germline V gives CDR1 SGHNT, CDR2 YENEEA. Trimming cost V 3 bases and J 5 bases; bases outside gene matches: 8. The CDR3 DNA follows: TGTGCCAGCAGCTTGAGACTAGCGGGGTTCGAGGAGACCCAGTACTTC. This translates into CASSLRLAGFEETQYF.

This clone is medium-sized. The rearrangement joins TRBV4-1 to TRBJ2-7; 8 bases agree with TRBD2. The germline V gene has CDR1 MGHRA and CDR2 YSYEKL. With 1 base clipped from V and 4 bases from J, the junction kept 6 bases outside the gene matches. CDR3 length equals 15 residues. The CDR3 protein is CASSQGASGGYEQYF. CDR3 sequence (DNA): TGCGCCAGCAGCCAAGGCGCCAGCGGGGGTTACGAGCAGTACTTC.

V usage is TRBV4-1 and J usage is TRBJ2-1; TRBD1 is a possible D gene (6 bases). The CDR3 spans 16 residues. V lost 4 bases to trimming and J lost 4 bases, with 17 bases between them. Germline CDR1 reads MGHRA; CDR2 reads YSYEKL. CDR3 sequence (DNA): TGCGCCAGCAGCCGCGCGGGTGACAGGAAATACAATGAGCAGTTCTTC. Protein: CASSRAGDRKYNEQFF.

This clone was seen only a few times. The J gene is TRBJ2-7, the V gene TRBV9; the match to TRBD2 covers 9 bases. The germline gives CDR1 SGDLS, CDR2 YYNGEE. Trimming at V came to 0 bases and at J to 7 bases, leaving 5 bases not matched to a gene. CDR3 length: 14 residues. The CDR3 region is CASSVGLLAGEQYF. As DNA, the CDR3 is TGTGCCAGCAGCGTAGGGCTACTAGCGGGTGAGCAGTACTTC.

Within the sample, this clone is medium-sized. The V and J genes are TRBV11-3 and TRBJ1-1, with TRBD1 as a possible D gene (5 bases). V lost 1 base and J lost 4, with 22 bases in between. The CDR3 runs to 18 residues. Per germline, CDR1 SGHNT and CDR2 YENEEA. This CDR3 reads CASSLVDWSGRRFTEAFF. As DNA, the CDR3 is TGTGCCAGCAGCTTAGTAGACTGGTCGGGACGAAGGTTCACTGAAGCTTTCTTT.

This clone is medium-sized within its sample. V is TRBV28 and J is TRBJ2-5; D remains unclear. Germline V lookup: CDR1 MDHEN, CDR2 SYDVKM. This CDR3 is 14 amino acids long. V was shortened by 2 bases and J by 4 bases, with 11 bases between the two germline ends. The CDR3 region is CASSLVGNLETQYF. CDR3 DNA: TGTGCCAGCAGTTTAGTTGGGAACCTAGAGACCCAGTACTTC.

This chain's CDR3 is CASSYGLGQPQHF. The CDR3 bases are TGTGCCAGCAGTTACGGGCTAGGCCAGCCCCAGCATTTT. The rearrangement links TRBV6-8 to TRBJ1-5; D gene ambiguous. Per the germline V gene, CDR1 is MNHGY and CDR2 is SAAAGT. Trimming cost V 2 bases and J 7 bases, with 9 bases left between them. There are 13 residues in the CDR3.

This clone was picked up a small number of times. The V call is TRBV11-3, the J call TRBJ2-2, with 8 positions matching TRBD2. This CDR3 contains 16 residues. Germline V gene data show CDR1 as SGHNT and CDR2 as YENEEA. Trimming removed 6 bases from V and 1 base from J; junction bases left unmatched: 7. As DNA, the CDR3 is TGTGCCAGCAGTTTCGGACTAGCTGTGAACACCGGGGAGCTGTTTTTT. Its translation is CASSFGLAVNTGELFF.

The table lists this clone with many counts. The chain links TRBV11-3 to TRBJ2-5; possibly TRBD2 for D (7 bases). Germline CDR1 is SGHNT and CDR2 is YENEEA. V was clipped by 5 bases and J by 3 bases, with 13 bases between them. The CDR3 has 14 residues. The CDR3 spells CASSIRGGKETQYF. CDR3 DNA sequence: TGTGCCAGCAGCATCAGGGGAGGGAAAGAGACCCAGTACTTC.

The rearrangement uses TRBV5-1 and TRBJ1-6; D call uncertain. The germline CDR1 and CDR2 sequences are SGHRS and YFSETQ. This CDR3 spans 15 amino acids. Trimming took off 4 bases at V and 5 bases at J, with 13 bases between the two ends. CDR3 sequence: CASSPTAGDNSPLHF. Here the CDR3 DNA reads TGCGCCAGCAGCCCGACCGCCGGCGATAATTCACCCCTCCACTTT.

This clone was seen a few times. This chain links TRBV11-3 with TRBJ1-5; no clear D. The germline V gene has CDR1 SGHNT and CDR2 YENEEA. The CDR3 is 14 amino acids. V dropped 1 base and J dropped 4 bases, with 8 bases sitting between them. CDR3 sequence: CASSLGGQNQPQHF. The DNA of the CDR3 is TGTGCCAGCAGCTTAGGAGGGCAAAATCAGCCCCAGCATTTT.

By sample share, this clone is large (0.1 to 1%). Here the CDR3 DNA reads TGTGCCTGGAGTGTATGGGGAGGAGAGCAGTACTTC. Translation gives CAWSVWGGEQYF. This chain connects TRBV30 to TRBJ2-7; the D gene is possibly TRBD2 (6 bases). V lost 0 bases and J 7 bases, leaving 10 bases between the germline ends. Per germline, CDR1 GTSNPN and CDR2 SVGIG (reference sequence). This CDR3 is 12 amino acids long.

This clone was picked up a small number of times. The V gene is TRBV11-3, the J gene TRBJ2-7; the match to TRBD2 covers 8 bases. CDR1 and CDR2 (germline): SGHNT, YENEEA. CDR3 length equals 15 residues. V lost 3 bases and J lost 0; bases outside the gene matches: 4. The DNA of the CDR3 is TGTGCCAGCAGCTTGGCGGGGGGCCTCTCCTACGAGCAGTACTTC. It is translated as CASSLAGGLSYEQYF.

This clone occurred a few times. The chain's CDR3 is CASSGGGRPNEKLFF. The CDR3 DNA reads as TGTGCCAGTAGTGGTGGGGGGAGGCCTAATGAAAAACTGTTTTTT. J is TRBJ1-4 and V is TRBV19, with D tentatively TRBD1 (5 bases). The germline V gene encodes CDR1 LNHDA and CDR2 SQIVND (reference sequence). V was shortened by 5 bases and J by 3 bases, with 13 bases between the two germline ends. This CDR3 contains 15 residues.

In this sample, this clone is medium-sized. The chain is built from TRBV15 and TRBJ2-7, with 12 bases lining up with TRBD2. CDR1 and CDR2 (germline): LNHNV, YYDKDF (reference sequence). This CDR3 comprises 15 residues. V lost 1 base, J lost 2 bases, and 0 bases stayed unmatched. The CDR3 DNA reads as TGTGCCACCAGCAGAGGACTAGCGGGGGCCTACGAGCAGTACTTC. Residues: CATSRGLAGAYEQYF.

The sample holds a few counts of this clone. An end of the junction differs from the germline gene, which may be a read error. The J gene is TRBJ1-1, the V gene TRBV6-8; D is ambiguous. Germline values: CDR1 MNHGY, CDR2 SAAAGT. The CDR3 is 16 residues long. The CDR3 region has the DNA TGTGCCAGCAGTGACTCAAGCCGGGGAGAGAGTACTGAAGCTTTCTTT. Translated, it gives CASSDSSRGESTEAFF.

This chain uses TRBV19 with TRBJ2-2; 7 bases are shared with TRBD2. Germline-derived CDR1 and CDR2 are LNHDA and SQIVND (reference sequence). The junction had 9 bases not matched to a gene; V was cut back by 7 bases and J by 4 bases. This CDR3 is 15 amino acids long. This CDR3 reads CASTQARGVTGELFF. The CDR3 DNA sequence: TGTGCCAGTACACAGGCCCGGGGGGTCACCGGGGAGCTGTTTTTT.

The chain carries TRBV19 and TRBJ2-1; TRBD2 matches at 16 bases. Germline CDR1 reads LNHDA; CDR2 reads SQIVND (reference sequence). The junction had 14 bases not matched to a gene; V was cut back by 5 bases and J by 7 bases. The CDR3 covers 19 residues. The CDR3 coding sequence is TGTGCCAGTAGTGGCAGAGGGACTAGCGGGGGGGCTCCGAGAAATGAGCAGTTCTTC. Its translation: CASSGRGTSGGAPRNEQFF.

This clone is medium-sized in the sample. J is TRBJ1-5 and V is TRBV6-8, with D tentatively TRBD1 (5 bases). Germline CDR1 reads MNHGY; CDR2 reads SAAAGT. V shed 0 bases and J shed 6 bases, with 6 bases lying between them. The CDR3 is 13 residues long. For the CDR3, the DNA is TGTGCCAGCAGTTACTCGAGGGGTCAGCCCCAGCATTTT. Translating it yields CASSYSRGQPQHF.

This clone was observed at least ten times. V and J are TRBV11-3 and TRBJ2-1, with D possibly TRBD1 on 5 matching bases. V was cut by 2 bases and J by 2 bases, with 13 bases left in between. The germline V gene encodes CDR1 SGHNT and CDR2 YENEEA. This CDR3 comprises 16 residues. Here the CDR3 DNA reads TGTGCCAGCAGCTTACACCCAGGGTGGGCCTACAATGAGCAGTTCTTC. Translation: CASSLHPGWAYNEQFF.

The chain is built from TRBV19 and TRBJ1-5, with D perhaps TRBD1 (6 bases). Germline V lookup: CDR1 LNHDA, CDR2 SQIVND (reference sequence). Deletions cut 5 bases from V and 2 bases from J, with 19 bases between. This CDR3 is 17 amino acids long. Here the CDR3 DNA reads TGTGCCAGTAGTTCTACCTGGGGGGGGCAGGGCAATCAGCCCCAGCATTTT. Its translation: CASSSTWGGQGNQPQHF.